This is a list of T cell receptor beta chains from one sample in a study of blood T cell repertoires in COVID-19. Libraries were prepared by immunoSEQ multiplex PCR; TCRdb keeps only in-frame clonotypes and omits some of them. The data contain approximately 250,000 clones, roughly nine tenths of them singletons. The sequenced sample consisted of peripheral blood. The receptors were sampled from a man younger than 35 with active or convalescent COVID-19. CDR3s include the opening cysteine and the closing phenylalanine or tryptophan. A D gene is named only where the DNA matches it firmly. Expanded clones get a size class; other rows say once, few or many, or leave the size out.

size,J,V,D,DNA,CDR3
once,TRBJ1-1,TRBV6-5,-,TGTGCCAGCAGACGGAGGGTGGCGAACACTGAAGCTTTCTTT,CASRRRVANTEAFF
-,TRBJ2-5,TRBV6-5,TRBD2,TGTGCCAGCAAGTCGCGGGAGCAAGAGACCCAGTACTTC,CASKSREQETQYF
-,TRBJ1-4,TRBV15,-,TGTGCCACCAGCAGATACAGGTCCTCGGATGAAAAACTGTTTTTT,CATSRYRSSDEKLFF
few,TRBJ2-2,TRBV2,-,TGTGCCGCGAGTAGCACCGGGGAGCTGTTTTTT,CAASSTGELFF
-,TRBJ2-1,TRBV6-5,TRBD2,TGTGCCAGCAATTTCCTAGCGGGAGGGGGCAATGAGCAGTTCTTC,CASNFLAGGGNEQFF
-,TRBJ1-5,TRBV19,TRBD1,TGTGCCAGTAGCCTGTGGACAGGAAGGGATCAGCCCCAGCATTTT,CASSLWTGRDQPQHF
once,TRBJ2-1,TRBV6-2/TRBV6-3,TRBD2,TGTGCCAGCAGCAAACCGGGACTAGCGGGTTCCAATGAGCAGTTCTTC,CASSKPGLAGSNEQFF
-,TRBJ2-1,TRBV28,TRBD2,TGTGCCAGCGGTTTGGGGAGCGGGAAGTACAATGAGCAGTTCTTC,CASGLGSGKYNEQFF
few,TRBJ2-5,TRBV6-5,-,TGTGCCAGCAGTTACGGACTCTGGGAAGAGACCCAGTACTTC,CASSYGLWEETQYF
-,TRBJ2-1,TRBV6-5,TRBD2,TGTGCCCAGCGGGGGGTTGAGCAGTTCTTC,CAQRGVEQFF
-,TRBJ2-7,TRBV4-1,-,TGCGCCAGCAGCCATCTTAGCACAGGGCTCTACGAGCAGTACTTC,CASSHLSTGLYEQYF
-,TRBJ1-2,TRBV14,TRBD1,TGTGCCAGCAGCCAAGGCCCTGGGACAGGGCTTGATGGCTACACCTTC,CASSQGPGTGLDGYTF
-,TRBJ1-6,TRBV6-6,-,TGTGCCACCAAAAGGGGAGGGGAAGGTTCACCCCTCCACTTT,CATKRGGEGSPLHF
-,TRBJ1-5,TRBV12-3/TRBV12-4,-,TGTGCCAGCAGGGAATTCGACTATCAGCCCCAGCATTTT,CASREFDYQPQHF
-,TRBJ2-1,TRBV13,TRBD2,TGTGCCAGCAGCCTCGGGCTAGCGGGGGAGGATGAGCAGTTCTTC,CASSLGLAGEDEQFF
-,TRBJ1-1,TRBV29-1,TRBD1,TGCAGCGTTCTCGGGACAGGGGGCAAGTATGAAGCTTTCTTT,CSVLGTGGKYEAFF
-,TRBJ2-7,TRBV25-1,TRBD1,TGTGCCAGCAGCCGACAGGGGCCCTACGAGCAGTACTTC,CASSRQGPYEQYF
-,TRBJ1-2,TRBV5-1,TRBD1,TGCGCCAGCAGTTACCTACAGGGGGCGGTTGGCTACACCTTC,CASSYLQGAVGYTF
-,TRBJ1-5,TRBV30,-,TGTGCCTGGAGTGAGGTATTTCAGTCAGGGGATAATCAGCCCCAGCATTTT,CAWSEVFQSGDNQPQHF
once,TRBJ1-3,TRBV12-3/TRBV12-4,-,TGTGCCAGCAGTTTTGCAGGGTTGAGCACCATATATTTT,CASSFAGLSTIYF
-,TRBJ1-1,TRBV3-1/TRBV3-2,TRBD1,TGTGCCAGCAGCTACCAGGGGGACACTGAAGCTTTCTTT,CASSYQGDTEAFF
-,TRBJ1-6,TRBV11-3,-,TGTGCCAGCAGCTTAGATACGGAACTATTCATCTATAATTCACCCCTCCACTTT,CASSLDTELFIYNSPLHF
-,TRBJ2-2,TRBV28,-,TGTGCCAGCAGTCCCGGCAGGGCGGCCGGGGAGCTGTTTTTT,CASSPGRAAGELFF
-,TRBJ2-5,TRBV7-2,-,TGTGCCAGCAGCCTCTTCAGGGGTGAGACCCAGTACTTC,CASSLFRGETQYF
-,TRBJ2-7,TRBV19,TRBD2,TGTGCCAGTAGTCCAGAAGCGGGAATCTACGAGCAGTACTTC,CASSPEAGIYEQYF
-,TRBJ2-2,TRBV2,TRBD1,TGTGCCAGCAGTGAAAGGGGACAGTCGAACACCGGGGAGCTGTTTTTT,CASSERGQSNTGELFF
once,TRBJ1-5,TRBV4-3,-,TGCGCCAGCAGCTCCACTTACAGGGACTATAGCAATCAGCCCCAGCATTTT,CASSSTYRDYSNQPQHF
-,TRBJ2-7,TRBV21-1,-,TGTGCCAGCAGCAAGGGCTTCCATTCCTACGAGCAGTACTTC,CASSKGFHSYEQYF
-,TRBJ2-1,TRBV19,TRBD1,TGTGCCAGTGCGACAGGGGGTCTAGAGCAGTTCTTC,CASATGGLEQFF
once,TRBJ2-5,TRBV18,-,TGTGCCAGCTCACCACCTGGACAACAAGAGACCCAGTACTTC,CASSPPGQQETQYF
-,TRBJ1-2,TRBV28,-,TGTGCCAGCAGTTTATACGGGGTGAACTATGGCTACACCTTC,CASSLYGVNYGYTF
-,TRBJ2-1,TRBV27,TRBD1,TGTGCCAGCAATGGGGGACAGGGAAGGTATTCCTACAATGAGCAGTTCTTC,CASNGGQGRYSYNEQFF
-,TRBJ2-7,TRBV11-2,TRBD1,TGTGCCAGCAGCGGGACAGGGGTCTACGAGCAGTACTTC,CASSGTGVYEQYF
-,TRBJ2-6,TRBV30,-,TGTGCCTGGAGTCTCTCTCGGACATTCGGCTCTGGGGCCAACGTCCTGACTTTC,CAWSLSRTFGSGANVLTF
once,TRBJ2-3,TRBV30,TRBD2,TGTGCCTGGAGTCGGAGCGGGGGGGGGACAGATACGCAGTATTTT,CAWSRSGGGTDTQYF
-,TRBJ1-2,TRBV24-1,-,TGTGCCACCAGTGATGGATCGTCGGGGGGTTGGAATGGCTACACCTTC,CATSDGSSGGWNGYTF